The source of this TCR beta chain is a study of T cells in Graves' hyperthyroidism and ophthalmopathy. Background on the study: Peripheral blood draws took place at initial diagnosis, ahead of any treatment. The study, taken as a whole, reports: Blood held most thyroid clonotypes expanded above 0.001 frequency.

Pregnant or lactating patients were excluded, as were those with uncontrolled infection or other autoimmune disease. TCR beta CDR3 regions were amplified from RNA transcripts. Initially, a first-round RT-PCR of the TCR CDR3 employed the HTBI primer set. TCRdb called the multiplex PCR reads again in MiXCR, with one record for every CDR3 protein. The table lists fewer than 600,000 distinct CDR3 sequences, 14% of them singletons. This clonotype appeared many times. The antigen is undetermined. Sequencing was done on a sample of blood. The sequence came from a woman under 30 with Graves' hyperthyroidism.

The CDR3 protein is CASSPDGRDQETQYF. The DNA of the CDR3 is TGTGCCAGCAGCCCCGACGGACGAGACCAAGAGACCCAGTACTTC. The chain has TRBV7-3 and TRBJ2-5; D is ambiguous. The V and J ends lost 5 bases and 0 bases respectively, with 13 bases between them. Per germline, CDR1 SGHTA and CDR2 FQGTGA. The CDR3 loop spans 15 amino acids.